This T cell receptor (beta chain) is from a study of a mutant IDH1 vaccine in newly diagnosed glioma. About the study: Of treated patients, approximately 60% were men and roughly 40% women, averaging roughly 40 years.

TCRdb keeps only in-frame clones here, not all; method: immunoSEQ multiplex PCR. Altogether about 68,000 clones are present, about four fifths being singletons, with the ten largest covering roughly 12%. This clone came up a few times. Its antigen is not identified. The V and J ends lost 2 bases and 0 bases respectively, with 7 bases between them. Per germline, CDR1 LGHNA and CDR2 YSLEER. The CDR3 spans 15 residues. As for time point: week 35, safety follow-up. With topical imiquimod, each dose of the vaccine consisted of 300 ug of mutant IDH1 20-mer peptide. The TCR comes from a man aged 18 to 29 with glioma. The V call is TRBV4-3, the J call TRBJ1-4; the D is unclear. Here the sequenced sample was PBMCs, taken from a glioma patient whose treatment included an IDH1 peptide vaccine. CDR3 sequence: CASSQPLATNEKLFF. CDR3 nucleotide sequence: TGCGCCAGCAGCCAACCGCTTGCAACTAATGAAAAACTGTTTTTT.